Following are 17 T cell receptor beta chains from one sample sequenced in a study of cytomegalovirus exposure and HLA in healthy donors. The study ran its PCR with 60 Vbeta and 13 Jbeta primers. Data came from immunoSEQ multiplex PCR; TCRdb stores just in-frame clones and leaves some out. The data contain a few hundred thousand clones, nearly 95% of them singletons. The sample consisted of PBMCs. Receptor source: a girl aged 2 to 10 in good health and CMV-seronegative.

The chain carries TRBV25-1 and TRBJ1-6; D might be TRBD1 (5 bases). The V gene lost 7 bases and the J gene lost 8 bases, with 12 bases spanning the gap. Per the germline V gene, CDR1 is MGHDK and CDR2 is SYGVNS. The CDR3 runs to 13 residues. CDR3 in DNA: TGTGCCAGCACGGGGGTTTTGGATTCACCCCTCCACTTT. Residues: CASTGVLDSPLHF.

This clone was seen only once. The CDR3 sequence: CASSPLLAGGTPYEQFF. CDR3 sequence (DNA): TGTGCCAGCAGCCCCTTATTAGCGGGAGGAACCCCCTATGAGCAGTTCTTC. The rearrangement uses TRBV7-2 and TRBJ2-1, with 10 bases matching TRBD2. Trimming at V came to 5 bases and at J to 8 bases, leaving 15 bases not matched to a gene. The CDR3 is 17 residues long. Germline loops: CDR1 SGHTA, CDR2 FQGNSA. The full variable domain, its missing parts supplied by reference TRBV7-2 and TRBJ2-1, is GAGVSQSPSNKVTEKGKDVELRCDPISGHTALYWYRQSLGQGLEFLIYFQGNSAPDKSGLPSDRFSAERTGGSVSTLTIQRTQQEDSAVYLCASSPLLAGGTPYEQFFGPGTRLTVL.

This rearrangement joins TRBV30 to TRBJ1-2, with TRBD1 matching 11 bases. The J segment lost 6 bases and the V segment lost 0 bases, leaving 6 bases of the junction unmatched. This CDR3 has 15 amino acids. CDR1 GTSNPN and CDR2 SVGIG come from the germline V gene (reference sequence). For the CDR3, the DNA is TGTGCCTGGAGTGTAGGGACAGGGGGATCGGATGGCTACACCTTC. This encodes CAWSVGTGGSDGYTF.

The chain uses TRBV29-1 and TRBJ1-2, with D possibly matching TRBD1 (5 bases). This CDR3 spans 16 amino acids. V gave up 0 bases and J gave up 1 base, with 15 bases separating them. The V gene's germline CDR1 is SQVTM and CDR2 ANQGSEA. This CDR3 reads CSVEDPGRDLNYGYTF. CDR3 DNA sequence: TGCAGCGTTGAAGACCCCGGGAGGGACCTTAACTATGGCTACACCTTC.

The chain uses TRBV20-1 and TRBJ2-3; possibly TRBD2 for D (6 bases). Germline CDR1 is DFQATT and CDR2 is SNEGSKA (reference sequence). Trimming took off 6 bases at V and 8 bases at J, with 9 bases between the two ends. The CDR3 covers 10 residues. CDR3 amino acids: CSARAGTQYF. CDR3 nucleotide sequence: TGCAGTGCCCGAGCGGGTACGCAGTATTTT.

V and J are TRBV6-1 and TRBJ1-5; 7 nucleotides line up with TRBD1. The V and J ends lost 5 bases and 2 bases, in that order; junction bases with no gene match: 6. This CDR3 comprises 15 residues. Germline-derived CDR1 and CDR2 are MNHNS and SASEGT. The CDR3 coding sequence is TGTGCCAGCAGTCCGACAGGGTTCGGCAATCAGCCCCAGCATTTT. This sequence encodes CASSPTGFGNQPQHF.

For the CDR3, the DNA is TGTGCCAGCAGTCCCCAGACTAGTTCGAACACCGGGGAGCTGTTTTTT. Protein: CASSPQTSSNTGELFF. This rearrangement joins TRBV27 to TRBJ2-2, with D possibly being TRBD2 (6 bases). The CDR3 contains 16 residues. Looked up from germline, CDR1 is MNHEY and CDR2 is SMNVEV (reference sequence). Deletions cut 5 bases from V and 0 bases from J, with 13 bases between.

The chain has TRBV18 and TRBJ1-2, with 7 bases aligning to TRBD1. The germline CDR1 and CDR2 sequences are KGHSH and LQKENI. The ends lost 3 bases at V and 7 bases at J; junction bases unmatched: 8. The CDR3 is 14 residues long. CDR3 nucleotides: TGTGCCAGCTCACCGTCGGGTCGACAGGGTGGCTACACCTTC. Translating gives CASSPSGRQGGYTF.

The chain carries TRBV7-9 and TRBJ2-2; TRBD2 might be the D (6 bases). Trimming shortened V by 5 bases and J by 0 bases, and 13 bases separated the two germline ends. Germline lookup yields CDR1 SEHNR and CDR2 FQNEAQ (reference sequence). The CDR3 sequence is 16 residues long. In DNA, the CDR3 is TGTGCCAGCAGCCAACCGGAGGGGCCGAACACCGGGGAGCTGTTTTTT. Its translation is CASSQPEGPNTGELFF.

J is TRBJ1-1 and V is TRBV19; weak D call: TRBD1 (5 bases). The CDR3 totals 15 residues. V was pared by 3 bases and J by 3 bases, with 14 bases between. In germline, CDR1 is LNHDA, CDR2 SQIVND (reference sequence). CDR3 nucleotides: TGTGCCAGTAGTATGGGGTTACAGGACCACACTGAAGCTTTCTTT. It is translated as CASSMGLQDHTEAFF.

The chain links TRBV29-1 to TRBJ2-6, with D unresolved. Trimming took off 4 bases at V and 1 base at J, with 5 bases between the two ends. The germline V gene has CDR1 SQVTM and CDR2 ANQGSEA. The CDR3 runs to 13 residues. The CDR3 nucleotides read TGCAGCGTTGGGGCTTCTGGGGCCAACGTCCTGACTTTC. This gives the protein CSVGASGANVLTF.

CDR3 nucleotides: TGCGCCAGCTCAAGGGACAGACTCACAGATACGCAGTATTTT. Translating it yields CASSRDRLTDTQYF. This chain joins TRBV10-2 and TRBJ2-3, with 7 bases that match TRBD1. Germline assignment: CDR1 WSHSY and CDR2 SAAADI. The CDR3 is made up of 14 amino acids. The V gene end was trimmed by 8 bases and the J gene end by 2 bases; junction bases not matched to a gene: 7.

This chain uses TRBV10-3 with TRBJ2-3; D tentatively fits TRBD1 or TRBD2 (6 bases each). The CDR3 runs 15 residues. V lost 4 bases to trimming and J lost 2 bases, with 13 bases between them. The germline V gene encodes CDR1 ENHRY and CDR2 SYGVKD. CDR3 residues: CAISVSGAPTDTQYF. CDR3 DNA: TGTGCCATCAGTGTGTCGGGGGCGCCCACAGATACGCAGTATTTT.

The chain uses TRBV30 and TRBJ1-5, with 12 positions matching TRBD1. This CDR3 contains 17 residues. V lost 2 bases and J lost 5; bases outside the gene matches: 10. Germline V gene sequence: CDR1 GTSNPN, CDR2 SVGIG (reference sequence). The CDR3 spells CAWSPKGQGATYQPQHF. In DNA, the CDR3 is TGTGCCTGGAGTCCTAAGGGACAGGGGGCTACATATCAGCCCCAGCATTTT.

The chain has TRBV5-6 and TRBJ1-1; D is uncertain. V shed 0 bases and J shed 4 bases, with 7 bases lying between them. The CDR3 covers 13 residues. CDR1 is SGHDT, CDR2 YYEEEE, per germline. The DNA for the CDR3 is TGTGCCAGCAGCTTGGCCGCAGTCACTGAAGCTTTCTTT. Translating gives CASSLAAVTEAFF.

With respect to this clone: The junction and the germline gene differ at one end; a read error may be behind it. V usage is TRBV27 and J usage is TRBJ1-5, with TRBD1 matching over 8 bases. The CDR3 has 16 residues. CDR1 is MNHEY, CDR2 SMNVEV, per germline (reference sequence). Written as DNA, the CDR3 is TGTGCCAACAGTTTTAACGGACAGGGCCCCGATCAGCCCCAGCATTTT. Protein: CANSFNGQGPDQPQHF.

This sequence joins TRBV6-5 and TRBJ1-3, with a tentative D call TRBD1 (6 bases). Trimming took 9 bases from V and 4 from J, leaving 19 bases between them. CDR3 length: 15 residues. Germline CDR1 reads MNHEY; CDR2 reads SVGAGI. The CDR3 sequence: CARSTGTNFGNTIYF. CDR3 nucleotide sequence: TGTGCCAGGTCAACCGGGACAAACTTCGGAAACACCATATATTTT.